This TCR beta chain originates from a study of beta chain features in type 1 diabetes. Points from the study as a whole: Moderately but significantly shorter TCRB CDR3s were found in Type 1 diabetes patients in all four CD4+ subsets. Naive, central memory and Treg TCRB repertoires appeared more alike in patients than in healthy donors.

A few counts support this clone. Its antigen remains unknown. CD45RO/CCR7/CD25/CD127/CD95/CD27 separated CD4+ naive, central memory, regulatory and stem cell-like memory cells by sorting. cDNA synthesis used the whole RNA isolate, giving expressed TCRB sequences. TCRdb's table, derived via immunoSEQ multiplex PCR, lists solely in-frame clones and lacks some. The sample lists nearly 350,000 clones, 9.3% occurring once. This TCR was sampled from a man under 40 with type 1 diabetes. The material sequenced was central memory CD4+ T cells from blood.

CDR3 region: CASSSGGQGEMTQYF. DNA for the CDR3: TGCGCCAGCAGCTCTGGTGGGCAGGGTGAGATGACCCAGTACTTC. This rearrangement joins TRBV5-1 to TRBJ2-5; weak D call: TRBD1 (5 bases). The CDR3 is made up of 15 amino acids. V lost 3 bases and J lost 7, with 19 bases in between. The germline gives CDR1 SGHRS, CDR2 YFSETQ.